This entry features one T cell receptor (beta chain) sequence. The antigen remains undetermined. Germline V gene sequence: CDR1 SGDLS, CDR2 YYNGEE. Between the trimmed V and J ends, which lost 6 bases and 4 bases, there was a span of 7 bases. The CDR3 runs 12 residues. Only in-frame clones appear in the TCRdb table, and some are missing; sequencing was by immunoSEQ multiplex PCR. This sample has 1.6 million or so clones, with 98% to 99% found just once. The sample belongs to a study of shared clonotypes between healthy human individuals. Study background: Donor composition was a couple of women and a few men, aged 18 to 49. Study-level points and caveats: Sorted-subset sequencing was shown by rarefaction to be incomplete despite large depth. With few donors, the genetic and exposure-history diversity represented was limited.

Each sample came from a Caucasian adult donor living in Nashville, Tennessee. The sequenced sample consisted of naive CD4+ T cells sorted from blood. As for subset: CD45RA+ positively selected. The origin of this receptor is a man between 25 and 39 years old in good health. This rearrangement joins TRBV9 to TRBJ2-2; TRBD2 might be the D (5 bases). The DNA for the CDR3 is TGTGCCAGCAACAGCGGCACCGGGGAGCTGTTTTTT. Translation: CASNSGTGELFF. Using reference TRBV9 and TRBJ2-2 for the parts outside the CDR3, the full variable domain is DSGVTQTPKHLITATGQRVTLRCSPRSGDLSVYWYQQSLDQGLQFLIQYYNGEERAKGNILERFSAQQFPDLHSELNLSSLELGDSALYFCASNSGTGELFFGEGSRLTVL.